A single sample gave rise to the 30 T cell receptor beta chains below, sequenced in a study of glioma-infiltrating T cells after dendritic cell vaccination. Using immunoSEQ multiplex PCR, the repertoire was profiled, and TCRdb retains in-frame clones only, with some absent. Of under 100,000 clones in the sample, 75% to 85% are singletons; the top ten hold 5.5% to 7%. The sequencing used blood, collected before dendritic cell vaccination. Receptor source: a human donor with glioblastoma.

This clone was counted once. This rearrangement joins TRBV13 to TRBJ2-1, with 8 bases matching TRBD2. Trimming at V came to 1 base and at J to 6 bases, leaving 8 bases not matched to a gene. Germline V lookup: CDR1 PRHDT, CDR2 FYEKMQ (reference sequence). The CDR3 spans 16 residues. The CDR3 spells CASSLAIAGFVNEQFF. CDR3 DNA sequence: TGTGCCAGCAGCTTAGCGATAGCGGGATTCGTCAATGAGCAGTTCTTC.

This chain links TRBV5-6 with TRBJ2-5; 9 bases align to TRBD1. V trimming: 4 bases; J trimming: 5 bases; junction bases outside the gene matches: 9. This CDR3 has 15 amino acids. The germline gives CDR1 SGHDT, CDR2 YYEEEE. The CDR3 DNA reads TGTGCCAGCAGCCTTACGGACAGGGGTTTTGAGACCCAGTACTTC. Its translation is CASSLTDRGFETQYF.

The CDR3 sequence is CASSDLGLAVGELFF. CDR3 nucleotide sequence: TGTGCCAGCAGTGACTTGGGACTAGCGGTCGGGGAGCTGTTTTTT. The V and J genes are TRBV6-6 and TRBJ2-2; 11 bases agree with TRBD2. The CDR3 spans 15 residues. Losses at the gene ends were 5 bases for V and 7 bases for J; bases not matched to a gene: 6. Germline-derived CDR1 and CDR2 are MNHNY and SVGAGI (reference sequence).

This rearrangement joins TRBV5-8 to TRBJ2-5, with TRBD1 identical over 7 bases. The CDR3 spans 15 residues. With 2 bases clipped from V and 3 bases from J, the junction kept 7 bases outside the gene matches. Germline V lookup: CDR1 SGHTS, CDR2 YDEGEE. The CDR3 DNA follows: TGTGCCAGCAGCTTCCCCACGACAGGGAAAGAGACCCAGTACTTC. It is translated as CASSFPTTGKETQYF.

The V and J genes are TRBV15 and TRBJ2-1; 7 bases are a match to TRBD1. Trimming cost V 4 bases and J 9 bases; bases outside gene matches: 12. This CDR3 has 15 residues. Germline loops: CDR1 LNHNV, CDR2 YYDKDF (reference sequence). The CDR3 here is CATSTRQGDRFEQFF. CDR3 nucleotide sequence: TGTGCCACCAGCACCCGACAGGGCGACAGGTTTGAGCAGTTCTTC.

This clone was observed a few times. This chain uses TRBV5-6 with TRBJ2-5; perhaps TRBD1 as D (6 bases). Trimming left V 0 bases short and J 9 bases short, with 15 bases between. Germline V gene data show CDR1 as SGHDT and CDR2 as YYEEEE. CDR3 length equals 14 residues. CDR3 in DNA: TGTGCCAGCAGCTTGGCCCAGGGGCGGAATGCCCAGTACTTC. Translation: CASSLAQGRNAQYF.

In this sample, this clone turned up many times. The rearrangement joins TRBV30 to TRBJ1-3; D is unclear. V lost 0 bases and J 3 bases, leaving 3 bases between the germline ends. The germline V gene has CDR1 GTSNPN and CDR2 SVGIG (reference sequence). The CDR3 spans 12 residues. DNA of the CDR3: TGTGCCTGGAGTGTTCATGGAAACACCATATATTTT. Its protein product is CAWSVHGNTIYF.

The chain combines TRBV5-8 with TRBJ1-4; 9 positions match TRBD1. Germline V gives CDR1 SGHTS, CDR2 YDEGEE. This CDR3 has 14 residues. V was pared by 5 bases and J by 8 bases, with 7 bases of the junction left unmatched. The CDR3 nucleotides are TGTGCCAGCAGACAAGACAGGGGGGGCGAAAAACTGTTTTTT. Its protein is CASRQDRGGEKLFF.

The CDR3 DNA reads TGCGCCAGCAGCTTGTGGTCGGAGAACAATGAGCAGTTCTTC. Translating it yields CASSLWSENNEQFF. The chain uses TRBV5-1 and TRBJ2-1; D uncertain. Between the trimmed V and J ends, which lost 1 base and 5 bases, there was a span of 10 bases. The CDR3 covers 14 residues. Germline CDR1 reads SGHRS; CDR2 reads YFSETQ.

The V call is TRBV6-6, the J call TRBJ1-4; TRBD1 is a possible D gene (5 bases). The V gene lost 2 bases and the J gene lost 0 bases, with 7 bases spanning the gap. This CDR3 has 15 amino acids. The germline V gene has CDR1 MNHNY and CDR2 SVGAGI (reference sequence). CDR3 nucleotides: TGTGCCAGCAGTTACGGGGGGGCAACTAATGAAAAACTGTTTTTT. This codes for CASSYGGATNEKLFF.

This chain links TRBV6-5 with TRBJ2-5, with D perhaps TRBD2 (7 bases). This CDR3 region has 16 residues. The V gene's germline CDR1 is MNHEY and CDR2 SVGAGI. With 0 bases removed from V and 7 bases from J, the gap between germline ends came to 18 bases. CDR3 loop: CASSYSTPGGYGTQYF. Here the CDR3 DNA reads TGTGCCAGCAGTTACTCGACTCCGGGGGGCTACGGGACCCAGTACTTC.

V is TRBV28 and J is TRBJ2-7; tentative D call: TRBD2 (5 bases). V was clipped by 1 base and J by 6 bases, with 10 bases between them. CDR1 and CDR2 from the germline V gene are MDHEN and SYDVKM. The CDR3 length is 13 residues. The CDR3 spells CASSLFSEGEQYF. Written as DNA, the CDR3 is TGTGCCAGCAGTTTATTTTCAGAGGGCGAGCAGTACTTC.

CDR3 nucleotides: TGCGCCAGCAGCTTGGTTAGCGGGGGGGCCACAGATACGCAGTATTTT. Its translation is CASSLVSGGATDTQYF. The chain links TRBV5-1 to TRBJ2-3, with 11 bases identical to TRBD2. Germline CDR1 is SGHRS and CDR2 is YFSETQ. J lost 2 bases, V lost 0 bases, and 2 bases had no gene match. The CDR3 sequence is 16 residues long.

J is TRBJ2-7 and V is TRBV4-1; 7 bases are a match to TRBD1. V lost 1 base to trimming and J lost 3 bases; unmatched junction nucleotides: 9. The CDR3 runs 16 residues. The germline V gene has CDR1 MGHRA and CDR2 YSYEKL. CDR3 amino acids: CASSQGEGANFYEQYF. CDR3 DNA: TGCGCCAGCAGCCAAGGTGAGGGGGCGAATTTCTACGAGCAGTACTTC.

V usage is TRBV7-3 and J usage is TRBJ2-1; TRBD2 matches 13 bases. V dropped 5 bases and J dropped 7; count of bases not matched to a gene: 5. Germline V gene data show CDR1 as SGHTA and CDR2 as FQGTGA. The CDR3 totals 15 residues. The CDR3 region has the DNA TGTGCCAGCAGCGGACTAGCGGGAGTGACAAATGAGCAGTTCTTC. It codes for CASSGLAGVTNEQFF.

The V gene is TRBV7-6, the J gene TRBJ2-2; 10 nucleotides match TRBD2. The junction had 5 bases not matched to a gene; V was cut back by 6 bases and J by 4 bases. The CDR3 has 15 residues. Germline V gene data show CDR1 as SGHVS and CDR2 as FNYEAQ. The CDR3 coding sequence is TGTGCCAGCAGTGGGACTAGCGACGCCACCGGGGAGCTGTTTTTT. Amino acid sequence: CASSGTSDATGELFF.

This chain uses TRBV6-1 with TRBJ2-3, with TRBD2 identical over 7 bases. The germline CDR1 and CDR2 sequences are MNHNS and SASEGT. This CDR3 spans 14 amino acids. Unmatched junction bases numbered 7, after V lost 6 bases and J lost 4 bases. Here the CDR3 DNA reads TGTGCCAGCAGCTTACGGGGGGTTGCAGATACGCAGTATTTT. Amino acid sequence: CASSLRGVADTQYF.

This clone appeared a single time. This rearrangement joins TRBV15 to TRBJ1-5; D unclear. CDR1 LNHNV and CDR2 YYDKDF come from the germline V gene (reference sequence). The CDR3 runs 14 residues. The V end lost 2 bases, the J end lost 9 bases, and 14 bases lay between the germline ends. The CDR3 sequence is CATSRTDYRGPQHF. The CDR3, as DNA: TGTGCCACCAGCAGAACAGACTACCGCGGGCCCCAGCATTTT.

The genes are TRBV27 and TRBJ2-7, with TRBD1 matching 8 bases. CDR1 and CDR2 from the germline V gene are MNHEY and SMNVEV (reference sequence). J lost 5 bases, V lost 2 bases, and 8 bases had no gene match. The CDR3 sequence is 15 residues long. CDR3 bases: TGTGCCAGCAGTTTAAGGGCAGGGGGCTTCAACGAGCAGTACTTC. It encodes CASSLRAGGFNEQYF.

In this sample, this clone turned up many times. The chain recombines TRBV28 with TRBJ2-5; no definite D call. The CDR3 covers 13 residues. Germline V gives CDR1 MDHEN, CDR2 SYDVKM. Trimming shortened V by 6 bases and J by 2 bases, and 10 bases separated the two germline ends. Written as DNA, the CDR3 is TGTGCCAGCAGCTCGCAGATACAAGAGACCCAGTACTTC. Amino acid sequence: CASSSQIQETQYF.

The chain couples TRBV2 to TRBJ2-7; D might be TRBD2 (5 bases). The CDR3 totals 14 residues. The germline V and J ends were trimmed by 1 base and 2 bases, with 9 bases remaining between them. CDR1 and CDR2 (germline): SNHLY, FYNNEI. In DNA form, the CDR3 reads TGTGCCAGCAGTGAAGGGAGGAGCACCTACGAGCAGTACTTC. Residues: CASSEGRSTYEQYF.

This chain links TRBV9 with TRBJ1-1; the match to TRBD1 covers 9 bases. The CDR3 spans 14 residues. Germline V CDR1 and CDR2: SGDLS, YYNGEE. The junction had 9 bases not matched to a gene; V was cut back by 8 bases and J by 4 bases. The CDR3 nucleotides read TGTGCCAGTTCGTCCGGGACAGGGATCACTGAAGCTTTCTTT. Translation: CASSSGTGITEAFF. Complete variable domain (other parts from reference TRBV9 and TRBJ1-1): DSGVTQTPKHLITATGQRVTLRCSPRSGDLSVYWYQQSLDQGLQFLIQYYNGEERAKGNILERFSAQQFPDLHSELNLSSLELGDSALYFCASSSGTGITEAFFGQGTRLTVV.

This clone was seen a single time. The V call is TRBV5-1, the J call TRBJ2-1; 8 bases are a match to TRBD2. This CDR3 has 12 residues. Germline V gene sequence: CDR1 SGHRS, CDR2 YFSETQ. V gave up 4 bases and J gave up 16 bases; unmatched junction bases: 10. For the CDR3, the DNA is TGCGCCAGCAGCACGGGACTAGTTCTCCCCTTCTTC. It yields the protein CASSTGLVLPFF.

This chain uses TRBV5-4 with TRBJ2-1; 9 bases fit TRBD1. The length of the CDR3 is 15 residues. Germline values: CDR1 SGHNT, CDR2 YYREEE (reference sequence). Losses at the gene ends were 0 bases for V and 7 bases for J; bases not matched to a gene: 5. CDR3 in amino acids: CASSLVTGGTNEQFF. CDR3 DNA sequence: TGTGCCAGCAGCTTGGTTACAGGGGGCACGAATGAGCAGTTCTTC.

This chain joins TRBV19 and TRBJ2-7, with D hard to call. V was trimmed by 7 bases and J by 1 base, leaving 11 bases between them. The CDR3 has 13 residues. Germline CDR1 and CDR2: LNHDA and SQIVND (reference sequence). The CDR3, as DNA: TGTGCCAGTACTGGCACCTCGTCCTACGAGCAGTACTTC. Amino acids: CASTGTSSYEQYF.

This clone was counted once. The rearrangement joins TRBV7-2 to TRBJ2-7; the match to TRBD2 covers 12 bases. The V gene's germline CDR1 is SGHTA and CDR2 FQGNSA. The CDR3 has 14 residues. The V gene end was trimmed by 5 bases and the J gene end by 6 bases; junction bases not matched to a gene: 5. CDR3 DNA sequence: TGTGCCAGCAGCCGAGGACTAGCGGGAACCGAGCAGTACTTC. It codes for CASSRGLAGTEQYF.

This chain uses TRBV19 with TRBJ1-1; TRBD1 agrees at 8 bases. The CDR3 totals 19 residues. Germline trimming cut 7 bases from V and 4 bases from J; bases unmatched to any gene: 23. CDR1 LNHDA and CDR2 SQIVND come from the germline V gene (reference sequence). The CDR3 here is CASTPTGGLAIRIGTEAFF. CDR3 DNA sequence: TGTGCCAGTACCCCTACAGGGGGACTCGCAATCAGAATTGGCACTGAAGCTTTCTTT.

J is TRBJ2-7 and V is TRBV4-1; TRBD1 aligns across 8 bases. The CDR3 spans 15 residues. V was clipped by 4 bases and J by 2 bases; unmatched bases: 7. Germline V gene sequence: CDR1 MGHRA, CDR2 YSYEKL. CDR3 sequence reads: CASSLGQGLAYEQYF. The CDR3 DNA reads TGCGCCAGCAGCCTAGGACAGGGCCTTGCCTACGAGCAGTACTTC.

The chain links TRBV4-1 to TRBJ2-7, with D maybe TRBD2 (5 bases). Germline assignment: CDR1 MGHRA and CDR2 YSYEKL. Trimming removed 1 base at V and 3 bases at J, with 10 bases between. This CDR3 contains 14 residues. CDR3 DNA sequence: TGCGCCAGCAGCCAAGGGGAACTAGACTACGAGCAGTACTTC. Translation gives CASSQGELDYEQYF.

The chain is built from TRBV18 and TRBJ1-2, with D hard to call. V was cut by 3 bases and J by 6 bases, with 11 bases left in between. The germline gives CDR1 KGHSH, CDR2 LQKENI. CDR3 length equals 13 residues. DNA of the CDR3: TGTGCCAGCTCACCGTACCTGACTGATGGCTACACCTTC. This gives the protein CASSPYLTDGYTF. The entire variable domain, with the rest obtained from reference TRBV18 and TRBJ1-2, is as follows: NAGVMQNPRHLVRRRGQEARLRCSPMKGHSHVYWYRQLPEEGLKFMVYLQKENIIDESGMPKERFSAEFPKEGPSILRIQQVVRGDSAAYFCASSPYLTDGYTFGSGTRLTVV.